The rows below give T cell receptor beta chains drawn from one sample of a study of T-cell memory formation after mild COVID-19. In TCRdb, the 5' RACE reads were re-called with MiXCR into one record per CDR3 protein. Among some 320,000 distinct CDR3 sequences, more than 15% were seen once, and the ten largest hold about 22%. Material for sequencing was PBMCs or a T cell subset sorted from them (not recorded which). Every receptor here comes from a man younger than 30 who had mild COVID-19 (a few samples of this study predate the infection). Cell type and time point are not known. Both conserved end residues are part of each CDR3. Fields, in order: D gene, J gene, clone size, V gene, CDR3 DNA, CDR3 protein. The D gene is left open where the match is weak. Some rows have no size entry. The others give once, few or many, or a class for an expanded clone.

d_gene: NA
j_gene: TRBJ1-3
abundance: NA
v_gene: TRBV5-1
CDR3nt: TGCGCCAGCAGCTTGGAAGGGGATGGAAACACCATATATTTT
CDR3aa: CASSLEGDGNTIYF

d_gene: NA
j_gene: TRBJ2-5
abundance: few
v_gene: TRBV5-6
CDR3nt: TGTGCCAGCAGCCCTGGAGGGGGTACGGAGACCCAGTACTTC
CDR3aa: CASSPGGGTETQYF

d_gene: NA
j_gene: TRBJ2-2
abundance: few
v_gene: TRBV12-3/TRBV12-4
CDR3nt: TGTGCCAGCACGGGCACTCCCGACACCGGGGAGCTGTTTTTT
CDR3aa: CASTGTPDTGELFF

d_gene: NA
j_gene: TRBJ2-3
abundance: few
v_gene: TRBV10-2
CDR3nt: TGCGCCAGCATGACAGGACACCATAACACAGATACGCAGTATTTT
CDR3aa: CASMTGHHNTDTQYF

d_gene: NA
j_gene: TRBJ2-5
abundance: NA
v_gene: TRBV5-1
CDR3nt: TGCGCCAGCAGCTTGGGTTGGCGGGAGACCCAGTACTTC
CDR3aa: CASSLGWRETQYF

d_gene: NA
j_gene: TRBJ2-6
abundance: NA
v_gene: TRBV7-8
CDR3nt: TGTGCCAGCAGCCGAGGGGCCGGGGCCCTCGAGGTCCTGACTTTC
CDR3aa: CASSRGAGALEVLTF

d_gene: NA
j_gene: TRBJ2-3
abundance: NA
v_gene: TRBV20-1
CDR3nt: TGCAGTGCTAAGATTAGGGCAGATACGCAGTATTTT
CDR3aa: CSAKIRADTQYF

d_gene: TRBD1
j_gene: TRBJ2-4
abundance: NA
v_gene: TRBV10-3
CDR3nt: TGTGCCAGCGGGGACAGGGGTGACAACATTCAGTACTTC
CDR3aa: CASGDRGDNIQYF

d_gene: TRBD1
j_gene: TRBJ1-5
abundance: NA
v_gene: TRBV10-3
CDR3nt: TGTGCCATCAGTGAACGACAGGGTGGTGTTGCGAATCAGCCCCAGCATTTT
CDR3aa: CAISERQGGVANQPQHF

d_gene: TRBD1
j_gene: TRBJ2-7
abundance: NA
v_gene: TRBV7-2
CDR3nt: TGTGCCAGCAGCTTCCCCGGGACAGGGGAACGGGAGCAGTACTTC
CDR3aa: CASSFPGTGEREQYF

d_gene: TRBD2
j_gene: TRBJ2-3
abundance: few
v_gene: TRBV20-1
CDR3nt: TGCAGTGCTCCCGGACTAGCGGGGGGCCGCACAGATACGCAGTATTTT
CDR3aa: CSAPGLAGGRTDTQYF

d_gene: NA
j_gene: TRBJ2-5
abundance: few
v_gene: TRBV5-1
CDR3nt: TGCGCCAGCAGCTTAGGGCTCGACGGACAGACCCAGTACTTC
CDR3aa: CASSLGLDGQTQYF

d_gene: TRBD1
j_gene: TRBJ2-3
abundance: many
v_gene: TRBV29-1
CDR3nt: TGCAGCGTTGAAGATTTGGGACAGGGTCTGTCAGATACGCAGTATTTT
CDR3aa: CSVEDLGQGLSDTQYF

d_gene: NA
j_gene: TRBJ2-7
abundance: few
v_gene: TRBV10-3
CDR3nt: TGTGCCATCAGTTTAGCGGGACAGTACGAGCAGTACTTC
CDR3aa: CAISLAGQYEQYF

d_gene: NA
j_gene: TRBJ1-2
abundance: few
v_gene: TRBV7-9
CDR3nt: TGTGCCAGCAGCTCTGCGGGTCTCGATTCTTATGGCTACACCTTC
CDR3aa: CASSSAGLDSYGYTF

d_gene: NA
j_gene: TRBJ1-2
abundance: NA
v_gene: TRBV18
CDR3nt: TGTGCCAGCTCATCGAACAGGGATGGCTACACCTTC
CDR3aa: CASSSNRDGYTF

d_gene: TRBD2
j_gene: TRBJ2-7
abundance: NA
v_gene: TRBV25-1
CDR3nt: TGTGCAGCGGGAAGCCCCTACGAGCAGTACTTC
CDR3aa: CAAGSPYEQYF

d_gene: NA
j_gene: TRBJ2-5
abundance: many
v_gene: TRBV12-3/TRBV12-4
CDR3nt: TGTGCCAGCAGTTTAGGGACAGAGTACCAAGAGACCCAGTACTTC
CDR3aa: CASSLGTEYQETQYF

d_gene: TRBD2
j_gene: TRBJ2-5
abundance: few
v_gene: TRBV7-8
CDR3nt: TGTGCCAGCAGGCACGGGACTAGCGGGGTCGAAGAGACCCAGTACTTC
CDR3aa: CASRHGTSGVEETQYF

d_gene: NA
j_gene: TRBJ2-7
abundance: few
v_gene: TRBV15
CDR3nt: TGTGCCACCAGCAGAGTTGGCGTAACCTACGAGCAGTACTTC
CDR3aa: CATSRVGVTYEQYF

d_gene: TRBD1
j_gene: TRBJ1-5
abundance: few
v_gene: TRBV20-1
CDR3nt: TGCAGTGCTAGAACAGGGGTAACTCAGCCCCAGCATTTT
CDR3aa: CSARTGVTQPQHF

d_gene: NA
j_gene: TRBJ2-3
abundance: many
v_gene: TRBV5-1
CDR3nt: TGCGCCAGCAGCTTTGGGGGAACCACAGATACGCAGTATTTT
CDR3aa: CASSFGGTTDTQYF

d_gene: NA
j_gene: TRBJ1-2
abundance: NA
v_gene: TRBV7-8
CDR3nt: TGTGCCAGCAGCTTACGGGACGTTAACTATGGCTACACCTTC
CDR3aa: CASSLRDVNYGYTF

d_gene: NA
j_gene: TRBJ2-1
abundance: few
v_gene: TRBV9
CDR3nt: TGTGCCAGCAGCGTAGCTCGAAGCTCCTACAATGAGCAGTTCTTC
CDR3aa: CASSVARSSYNEQFF

d_gene: TRBD2
j_gene: TRBJ2-1
abundance: few
v_gene: TRBV2
CDR3nt: TGTGCCGGCTCCGGGACTAGCCTGAGTGAGCAGTTCTTC
CDR3aa: CAGSGTSLSEQFF

d_gene: NA
j_gene: TRBJ2-5
abundance: few
v_gene: TRBV10-3
CDR3nt: TGTGCCATCAGTGAGCGGCACGCTGAGGAGACCCAGTACTTC
CDR3aa: CAISERHAEETQYF

d_gene: NA
j_gene: TRBJ1-1
abundance: few
v_gene: TRBV20-1
CDR3nt: TGCAGTGCGAGGGAGTTGGGCACTGAAGCTTTCTTT
CDR3aa: CSARELGTEAFF

d_gene: TRBD1
j_gene: TRBJ1-1
abundance: few
v_gene: TRBV5-6
CDR3nt: TGTGCCAGCAGCTTGCGGACAGGGTGGGACTCTGAAGCTTTCTTT
CDR3aa: CASSLRTGWDSEAFF

d_gene: NA
j_gene: TRBJ2-3
abundance: NA
v_gene: TRBV20-1
CDR3nt: TGCAGTGCTGGAGGGCACAGGGGAGGAGATACGCAGTATTTT
CDR3aa: CSAGGHRGGDTQYF

d_gene: TRBD1
j_gene: TRBJ1-5
abundance: few
v_gene: TRBV6-2/TRBV6-3
CDR3nt: TGTGCCAGCAGTTACCGGACAGGGCAGCTCTCGACCCAGCATTTT
CDR3aa: CASSYRTGQLSTQHF

d_gene: NA
j_gene: TRBJ2-3
abundance: few
v_gene: TRBV5-1
CDR3nt: TGCGCCAGCAATCGGGGGGCGGGAGATACGCAGTATTTT
CDR3aa: CASNRGAGDTQYF

d_gene: NA
j_gene: TRBJ2-5
abundance: NA
v_gene: TRBV7-9
CDR3nt: TGTGCCAGCAGCGCCGATCAAGAGACCCAGTACTTC
CDR3aa: CASSADQETQYF

d_gene: NA
j_gene: TRBJ2-3
abundance: few
v_gene: TRBV2
CDR3nt: TGTGCCAGCAGCGTCGAAAATGGGTTGGGGGCCACAGATACGCAGTATTTT
CDR3aa: CASSVENGLGATDTQYF

d_gene: TRBD1
j_gene: TRBJ1-5
abundance: NA
v_gene: TRBV4-1
CDR3nt: TGCGCCAGCAGTGGGGACAGGGGAAATCAGCCCCAGCATTTT
CDR3aa: CASSGDRGNQPQHF

d_gene: NA
j_gene: TRBJ2-6
abundance: few
v_gene: TRBV3-1
CDR3nt: TGTGCCAGCAGCCAAGACAGTGACGGCCACGTCCTGACTTTC
CDR3aa: CASSQDSDGHVLTF

d_gene: TRBD1
j_gene: TRBJ1-1
abundance: NA
v_gene: TRBV4-1
CDR3nt: TGCGCCAGCAGCCAAGCCGGGACAGGGGATCAAGCTTTCTTT
CDR3aa: CASSQAGTGDQAFF

d_gene: TRBD2
j_gene: TRBJ2-3
abundance: NA
v_gene: TRBV7-9
CDR3nt: TGTGCCAGCAGCCTCAGCGGAGCGGGGGGGCTGACAGATACGCAGTATTTT
CDR3aa: CASSLSGAGGLTDTQYF

d_gene: NA
j_gene: TRBJ1-2
abundance: NA
v_gene: TRBV7-2
CDR3nt: TGTGCCAGCGCATCCCCCGGGTTGCGGGGGGCCTATGGCTACACCTTC
CDR3aa: CASASPGLRGAYGYTF